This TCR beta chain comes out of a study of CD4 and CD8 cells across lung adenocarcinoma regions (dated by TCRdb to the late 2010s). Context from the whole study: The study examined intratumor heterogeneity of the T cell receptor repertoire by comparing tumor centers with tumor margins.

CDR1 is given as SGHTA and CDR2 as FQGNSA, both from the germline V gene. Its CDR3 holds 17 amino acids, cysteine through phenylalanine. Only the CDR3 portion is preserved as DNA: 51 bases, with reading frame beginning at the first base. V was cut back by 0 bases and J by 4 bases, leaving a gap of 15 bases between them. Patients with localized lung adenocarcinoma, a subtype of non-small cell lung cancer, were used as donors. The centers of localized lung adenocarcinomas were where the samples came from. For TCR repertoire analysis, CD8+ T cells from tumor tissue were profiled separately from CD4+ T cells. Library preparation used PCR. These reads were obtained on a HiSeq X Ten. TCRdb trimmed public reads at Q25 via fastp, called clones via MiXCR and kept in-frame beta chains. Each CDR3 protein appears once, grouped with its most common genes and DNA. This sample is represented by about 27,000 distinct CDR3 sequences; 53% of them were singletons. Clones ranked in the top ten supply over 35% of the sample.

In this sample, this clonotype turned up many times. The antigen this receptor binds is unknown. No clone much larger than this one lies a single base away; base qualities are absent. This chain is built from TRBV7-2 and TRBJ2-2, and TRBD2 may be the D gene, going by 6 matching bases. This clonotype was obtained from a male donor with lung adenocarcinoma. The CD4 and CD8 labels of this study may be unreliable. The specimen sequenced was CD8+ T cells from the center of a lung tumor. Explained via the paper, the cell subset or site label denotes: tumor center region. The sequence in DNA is TGTGCCAGCAGCTTAGCAGCTCCGGGAGCCGGCACCGGGGAGCTGTTTTTT. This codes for CASSLAAPGAGTGELFF.